This TCR beta chain originates from a study of CD8 T cells in Susac syndrome. The trim removed 6 bases at V and 3 bases at J, leaving 14 bases unmatched. Germline V gene data show CDR1 as DFQATT and CDR2 as SNEGSKA (reference sequence). There are 16 residues in the CDR3. Reverse transcription of about 0.45 to 1 ug RNA was performed with random hexamers. TCRdb redid the calling of the immunoSEQ multiplex PCR reads with MiXCR, one entry per CDR3 protein. The sample includes around 300,000 distinct CDR3 sequences, 90% to 95% seen only once; the top ten take approximately 0.065%. The clonotype was recovered from a human donor with multiple sclerosis. The V and J genes are TRBV20-1 and TRBJ2-3; 8 bases align to TRBD2. Input material: CD4+ T cells from PBMCs. The DNA for the CDR3 is TGCAGTGCCCAAAGGGTGGCGGGGGGCGGTACAGATACGCAGTATTTT. Encoded protein: CSAQRVAGGGTDTQYF.